The subject of this entry is one T cell receptor (beta chain). Its binding antigen is unknown. The sample holds no much larger clone one base away, and base qualities are not on file. This sample was taken from a study of cytomegalovirus exposure and HLA in healthy donors (dated by TCRdb to about 2017). About the investigation overall: An earlier analysis of around 600 of the donors reported about 250 Gb of sequence data and roughly 100 million unique TCR beta sequences from 150 million to 200 million T cells. Rather than drawing on any new phenotypic data, the later analysis identified candidate immune exposures from TCR beta sequences and the way those sequences occurred across donors. An earlier analysis of several hundred of the donors applied high-throughput TCR beta sequencing to assess whether each TCR beta V gene segment acted as functional or pseudogenic. A later analysis re-analyzed previously published TCR beta repertoires from 550 to 700 donors and added high-resolution HLA genotyping to study TCR occurrence patterns. Alongside the repertoire data, information on donor age, sex, ethnicity and CMV serostatus was compiled. Using immunosequencing, the study profiled T cell repertoires from approximately 700 subjects and related those repertoires to cytomegalovirus serostatus. The study aimed to test whether signatures of past pathogen exposure could be identified by cataloging public T cell receptors. Among 300 to 500 genotyped donors of the cohort, an average of about 240,000 unique TCR beta nucleotide sequences was sequenced per donor, of which 15% to 20% were non-productive. Typing coverage differed by locus: A, B, C, DRB1 and DQB1 were typed in about 620-640 donors, DQA1 in about 500, DPA1 in around 580, and DPB1 in approximately 450. Genome-wide SNP genotypes for about three fifths of the roughly 670 donors were used in a later genetic analysis, which treated that subset as a discovery cohort. To predict cytomegalovirus infection status, the study combined high-throughput TCR immunosequencing, statistical association of individual TCRs with disease status, and machine learning. A few DR-DQ haplotypes were handled as single units for association and clustering because linkage in the cohort was strong. HLA typing covered class I and class II loci at four-digit resolution. An early release covering roughly 600 HLA-typed donors comprised around 300 gigabases of sequencing data and around 86 million unique TCR sequences. Every discovery cohort repertoire had been produced on one sequencing platform. Besides the first cohort of about 730 subjects, a separate validation cohort made up of roughly 120 different subjects was used. Of the roughly 400 genotyped donors, approximately 83% fell in the genetic ancestry cluster associated with self-reported Caucasian donors.

Library preparation used the immunoSEQ multiplex PCR assay. For the multiplex PCR, a mixture combining 60 forward primers for TCR Vbeta segments and 13 reverse primers for TCR Jbeta segments was used. The CDR3 region of rearranged TCR beta genes was amplified from genomic DNA with a multiplex PCR assay. Amplified TCR beta libraries were sequenced as 87-base-pair reads on the Illumina HiSeq System. The authors' pipeline ran thus. Across the 700 or so repertoires, a later analysis counted 80 million or so unique TCR beta chains, some 11 million of which were shared by at least two donors. Raw reads were error-corrected and collapsed into unique sequences by a nearest-neighbor algorithm in which closely related sequences were merged to remove PCR and sequencing errors. V, D and J gene segments were assigned by aligning CDR3 sequences to IMGT reference sequences. For a sequence to be retained, a match of at least six nucleotides to both a V gene segment and a J gene segment was required. A rearrangement was called productive if the CDR3 had no stop codons and remained in frame with V and J, and every other rearrangement was called non-productive. CDR3 was defined by IMGT convention, running from the second conserved V-encoded cysteine to the conserved J-encoded phenylalanine. Sequences without an unambiguous match to a single V gene segment were excluded from the earlier analysis of several hundred of the donors. An earlier analysis of a few hundred of the donors called V segments functional above 56.7% productive rearrangements and segregating when the between-donor standard deviation exceeded 5%. A statistical classification framework was built for diagnosing cytomegalovirus status from the catalog of TCR beta chain sequences. In a later analysis, V and J genes were assigned by comparing TCR nucleotide sequences against IMGT/GENE-DB human TR gene sequences. The TCRdist pipeline was used in a later analysis to assign CDR3 sequences and most-parsimonious VDJ recombination scenarios. A later analysis defined each TCR beta chain by its CDR3 amino acid sequence plus V-gene family, and excluded reads lacking a unique V-gene family. A later analysis removed 500 to 650 highly shared, low-generation-probability nucleotide sequences to deal with suspected cross-contamination and a sequencing artifact. For each public chain, a later analysis derived a clonal expansion index from normalized ranks of inferred template counts within each repertoire. In a later analysis, generation probabilities were computed using a VDJ recombination model fitted to out-of-frame rearrangements, and the results were checked against IGoR. Hypergeometric tests were used in a later analysis to score TCR-TCR, TCR-HLA and TCR-CMV co-occurrence, with a repertoire-size bias correction applied to the TCR pairs. False discovery rates were estimated in a later analysis by permuting HLA or CMV assignments 20 times. In a later analysis, co-occurring TCRs were grouped using DBSCAN, with TCRdist sequence similarity added in when clustering inside HLA-allele-positive subsets. For co-occurrence clustering, repertoires with fewer than 30,000 or more than 120,000 public chains were excluded, along with five repertoires with anomalous nucleotide sharing. The immuneACCESS repertoire file appears here via TCRdb, limited to in-frame rearrangements. These files lack a portion of the clones; in checked studies, under half of the deficit traces to unresolved V genes, and the cause of the others is not known. V, J and clone size are taken as reported in that table, and D and trimming were inferred from the DNA itself. The sample has 85,000 to 130,000 clones on record, about 70% of them singletons. The leading ten clones occupy about 4.5% of the sample.

Summary of the overall study and its limitations: A further reported finding was that TCR beta sequences accurately predicted the HLA-A and HLA-B alleles for most subjects in the first cohort. Across donors, most TCR sequences were observed very rarely, whereas some public TCRs were present in many individuals. In a later analysis, over 15,000 TCR beta sequences were associated with specific HLA alleles at a false discovery rate of 0.05. A total of fewer than 200 TCR beta chains were listed by the study as associated with cytomegalovirus. According to a later analysis, most CMV-associated TCR beta chains appeared to be HLA-restricted, and the HLA associations seemed to be driven largely by CMV exposure. V-gene and J-gene trimming of TCR beta chains was associated with a missense DCLRE1C variant in a later genetic analysis, and the association was replicated in an independent cohort. Sequencing depth was assumed to be roughly uniform across donors in the presence/absence analyses, though that assumption may not hold. Some IMGT-functional V segments, including TRBV6-2 and TRBV6-3, could not be distinguished by the 87-base-pair reads and were therefore excluded. In an earlier analysis of more than 500 of the donors, most TCR beta V segments appeared in productive rearrangements about 90% or about 30% of the time, broadly matching IMGT annotations. In vitro tests confirmed that a few of the cytomegalovirus-associated TCR beta chains recognize cytomegalovirus antigens. According to the authors, the approach could potentially be generalized to other disease states and immunological phenotypes. The cohort was sequenced for TCR beta chains only, and without alpha or paired-chain data the features that could be detected were limited. Linkage disequilibrium might explain the correlated functional status among segregating V segments, but an unknown experimental factor could not be ruled out. Cytomegalovirus status was reported to be diagnosed by the classifier with high specificity and sensitivity in both the original and validation cohorts. Several of the top co-occurrence clusters appeared to be linked to parvovirus B19, influenza, CMV and Epstein-Barr virus, according to a later analysis. Compared with equally common non-associated chains, HLA-associated TCR beta chains in a later analysis were more clonally expanded and had lower generation probabilities. Because counts were too low, seventeen rarely observed V segments, including chromosome 9 orphons, were left out of the earlier analysis of about 620 of the donors. For the cohort, immune exposure information was limited to CMV serostatus. The sequencing pipeline was judged likely to have produced a cluster of highly shared sequence variants as a technical artifact. HLA typing was unavailable for some donors at each locus, so association tests used only the typed subset. A later genetic analysis reported fewer N-insertions in productive TCRs among donors in an Asian-associated ancestry cluster than the roughly 720-donor mean. When HLA alleles, especially DR and DQ, strongly co-occurred, TCR associations were difficult to assign to individual alleles. In a later analysis, the rate of TCR association differed among HLA loci, with DRB1 alleles having the most associated TCRs and HLA-C alleles having the fewest.

The cohort was made up of 666 healthy bone marrow donors. At the time of sampling, all cohort members were nominally healthy, though unrecorded immune exposures were likely present. The donor was CMV seropositive and was included in the group of approximately 310 seropositive cohort members. Each donor provided a peripheral blood sample, and peripheral blood mononuclear cells were used for TCR beta sequencing. The Qiagen DNeasy Blood Extraction Kit was used to extract genomic DNA from the blood cell samples. V has 6 bases trimmed and J has 5 bases trimmed; junction bases matching no gene number 5. Taken from the germline V gene, the CDR1 and CDR2 loops are SNHLY and FYNNEI. The CDR3 holds 15 amino acids from the cysteine to the phenylalanine. The CDR3 DNA has 45 bases and is translated from base 1.

This receptor chain uses TRBV2 and TRBJ1-5, and 12 junctional nucleotides match TRBD1. The sequence was collected from a woman aged 18-29 years in good health and CMV-seropositive. Material for sequencing was PBMCs. At the DNA level, the sequence is TGTGCCAGCAGGCTGGGGACAGGGGGCTATCAGCCCCAGCATTTT. This yields the protein CASRLGTGGYQPQHF.